This entry lists 21 T cell receptor beta chains sequenced from one sample in a study of T-cell reconstitution after alpha-beta-depleted transplantation in children. Unique molecular identifiers were incorporated when the TCRbeta library was constructed. TCRdb re-called the PCR reads with MiXCR, one entry per CDR3 protein. The table includes a few hundred thousand distinct CDR3 sequences, about 12% detected once. The sequencing used PBMCs from the stem cell graft donor, collected from the stem cell graft. Receptors were obtained from a human donor who donated a stem cell graft to a child with combined immunodeficiency.

The CDR3 sequence: CASSLDPGAYGYTF. For the CDR3, the DNA is TGTGCCAGCAGCTTGGACCCGGGGGCTTATGGCTACACCTTC. V and J are TRBV7-9 and TRBJ1-2; possibly TRBD1 for D (6 bases). Trimming removed 3 bases from V and 5 bases from J, with 13 bases in between. This CDR3 contains 14 residues. Germline V CDR1 and CDR2: SEHNR, FQNEAQ (reference sequence).

J is TRBJ2-6 and V is TRBV11-2; 9 nucleotides align to TRBD1. CDR3 length equals 18 residues. CDR1 SGHAT and CDR2 FQNNGV come from the germline V gene. J lost 4 bases, V lost 3 bases, and 10 bases had no gene match. In nucleotides, the CDR3 is TGTGCCAGCAGCTTCCCGTACAGGGGGCGTTCCGGGGCCAACGTCCTGACTTTC. Amino acids: CASSFPYRGRSGANVLTF.

This clonotype was seen many times. The chain combines TRBV4-3 with TRBJ1-1; D is unresolved. CDR1 is LGHNA and CDR2 is YSLEER in the germline V gene. Trimming left V 2 bases short and J 0 bases short, with 10 bases between. The CDR3 sequence is 15 residues long. The CDR3 spells CASSQTTGLNTEAFF. CDR3 nucleotides: TGCGCCAGCAGCCAAACCACCGGGCTGAACACTGAAGCTTTCTTT.

Only a few counts were recorded for this clonotype. The chain joins TRBV30 to TRBJ2-1; perhaps TRBD2 as D (7 bases). Trimming shortened V by 1 base and J by 3 bases, and 10 bases separated the two germline ends. Germline V gene data show CDR1 as GTSNPN and CDR2 as SVGIG (reference sequence). The CDR3 is 14 residues long. CDR3 coding DNA: TGTGCCTGGAGTGGGGAGGGACACTACAATGAGCAGTTCTTC. Translated: CAWSGEGHYNEQFF.

This clonotype was recorded at least ten times. V usage is TRBV7-3 and J usage is TRBJ2-1; 7 bases match TRBD1. Losses at the gene ends were 6 bases for V and 10 bases for J; bases not matched to a gene: 12. Germline V lookup: CDR1 SGHTA, CDR2 FQGTGA. The CDR3 sequence is 14 residues long. The CDR3 DNA follows: TGTGCCAGCAGTTTCCCATCGACAGGGAACGAGCAGTTCTTC. Encoded protein: CASSFPSTGNEQFF.

Ten or more counts support this clonotype. J is TRBJ2-3 and V is TRBV9; D gene ambiguous. Germline V gene sequence: CDR1 SGDLS, CDR2 YYNGEE. This CDR3 spans 15 amino acids. Trimming stripped 4 bases from V and 2 bases from J, with 14 bases between. CDR3 protein: CASSPAVVDTDTQYF. The CDR3 DNA sequence: TGTGCCAGCAGCCCGGCGGTCGTCGACACAGATACGCAGTATTTT.

This clonotype has only a few counts. The V and J genes are TRBV5-1 and TRBJ2-2, with unresolved D. Germline V gene lookup returns CDR1 SGHRS and CDR2 YFSETQ. The CDR3 has 13 amino acids. V was shortened by 4 bases and J by 2 bases, with 6 bases between the two germline ends. The CDR3 sequence: CASSHLNTGELFF. The CDR3 coding sequence is TGCGCCAGCAGCCACCTTAACACCGGGGAGCTGTTTTTT.

This clonotype was recorded many times. The rearrangement joins TRBV15 to TRBJ1-1, with D unresolved. The CDR3 is 15 amino acids. V was cut by 5 bases and J by 0 bases, with 13 bases left in between. Germline V CDR1 and CDR2: LNHNV, YYDKDF (reference sequence). Here the CDR3 DNA reads TGTGCCACCAGCGCCCGAAAGGGAATGAACACTGAAGCTTTCTTT. Amino acids: CATSARKGMNTEAFF. Using reference TRBV15 and TRBJ1-1 for the parts outside the CDR3, the full variable domain is DAMVIQNPRYQVTQFGKPVTLSCSQTLNHNVMYWYQQKSSQAPKLLFHYYDKDFNNEADTPDNFQSRRPNTSFCFLDIRSPGLGDTAMYLCATSARKGMNTEAFFGQGTRLTVV.

The gene calls are TRBV12-3 or TRBV12-4 and TRBJ2-3; D gene unclear. This CDR3 spans 13 amino acids. Trimming cost V 4 bases and J 9 bases, with 14 bases left between them. CDR3 sequence: CASSWSERRTQYF. Written as DNA, the CDR3 is TGTGCCAGCAGTTGGTCCGAGCGTAGGACGCAGTATTTT.

The chain employs TRBV12-3 or TRBV12-4 and TRBJ2-5; possible D gene TRBD2, 5 bases. V lost 5 bases and J 5 bases, leaving 18 bases between the germline ends. This CDR3 has 15 amino acids. The CDR3 coding sequence is TGTGCCAGCAGTCCCTTTTTGGGAGCCTGGGAGACCCAGTACTTC. Its translation: CASSPFLGAWETQYF.

This clonotype was detected many times. V is TRBV12-3 or TRBV12-4 and J is TRBJ2-4; TRBD1 matches 7 bases. The CDR3 spans 15 residues. V lost 5 bases to trimming and J lost 1 base; unmatched junction nucleotides: 5. The CDR3 protein is CASSPTGIAKNIQYF. The CDR3 region has the DNA TGTGCCAGCAGTCCGACAGGGATTGCCAAAAACATTCAGTACTTC.

This clonotype occurred a few times. The chain has TRBV5-1 and TRBJ1-1; a possible D gene is TRBD1 (5 bases). The CDR3 runs 16 residues. From germline, CDR1 is SGHRS and CDR2 YFSETQ. The V end lost 0 bases, the J end lost 5 bases, and 17 bases lay between the germline ends. The CDR3 coding sequence is TGCGCCAGCAGCTTGGTCGGCACAGGCCCGGGGACTGAAGCTTTCTTT. Its translation: CASSLVGTGPGTEAFF.

On this clonotype itself: Sequence at one end of the junction differs from germline and may be a read error. The chain couples TRBV7-9 to TRBJ2-3; D gene uncertain. The germline CDR1 and CDR2 sequences are SEHNR and FQNEAQ (reference sequence). This CDR3 is built from 12 residues. The CDR3 protein is CASSFLSDTEYF. CDR3 in DNA: TGTGCCAGCAGCTTTTTATCAGATACGGAGTATTTT.

This clonotype was observed a handful of times. The rearrangement uses TRBV6-1 and TRBJ2-1, with D unclear. V dropped 5 bases and J dropped 8 bases, with 19 bases sitting between them. The CDR3 extends over 15 amino acids. Germline CDR1 MNHNS, CDR2 SASEGT. CDR3 coding DNA: TGTGCCAGCAGTACCTCAAGCCGACGCTCAGATGAGCAGTTCTTC. Protein sequence: CASSTSSRRSDEQFF.

This clonotype showed up just a few times. The chain combines TRBV10-3 with TRBJ1-1; TRBD1 agrees at 7 bases. Germline V lookup: CDR1 ENHRY, CDR2 SYGVKD. There are 15 residues in the CDR3. V shed 4 bases and J 1 base; nucleotides not matched to a gene: 6. The CDR3 sequence is CAISGAGTANTEAFF. The CDR3 region has the DNA TGTGCCATCAGTGGGGCGGGGACAGCGAACACTGAAGCTTTCTTT.

This clonotype was counted only a few times. This chain joins TRBV24-1 and TRBJ2-1, with 9 bases lining up with TRBD2. Germline V gene sequence: CDR1 KGHDR, CDR2 SFDVKD. Germline trimming cut 2 bases from V and 6 bases from J; bases unmatched to any gene: 13. The CDR3 consists of 18 residues. In DNA form, the CDR3 reads TGTGCCACCAGTGATTATGGGCTAGCGGGGATCAGAGGCAATGAGCAGTTCTTC. Translation gives CATSDYGLAGIRGNEQFF.

CDR3 loop: CSARGVGLAGGKINTGELFF. CDR3 sequence (DNA): TGCAGTGCTAGAGGGGTCGGACTAGCGGGGGGCAAAATTAACACCGGGGAGCTGTTTTTT. V usage is TRBV20-1 and J usage is TRBJ2-2; 14 nucleotides match TRBD2. CDR1 is DFQATT, CDR2 SNEGSKA, per germline (reference sequence). This CDR3 region has 20 residues. V shed 1 base, J shed 2 bases, and the junction held 12 bases outside the gene matches.

The gene calls are TRBV10-3 and TRBJ2-7, with TRBD2 matching 12 bases. CDR1 is ENHRY and CDR2 is SYGVKD in the germline V gene. The V segment lost 0 bases and the J segment 6 bases; nucleotides outside the gene matches: 3. The CDR3 is made up of 15 amino acids. The CDR3 DNA sequence: TGTGCCATCAGTGAGTCGGCTAGCGGGGGGGCCGAGCAGTACTTC. It yields the protein CAISESASGGAEQYF.

At least ten counts were recorded for this clonotype. The rearrangement links TRBV7-6 to TRBJ2-2; 8 bases are shared with TRBD2. This CDR3 is 16 amino acids long. Per the germline V gene, CDR1 is SGHVS and CDR2 is FNYEAQ. The V segment lost 2 bases and the J segment 0 bases; nucleotides outside the gene matches: 2. The CDR3 region has the DNA TGTGCCAGCAGCTTATTAGCGGGGTCGAACACCGGGGAGCTGTTTTTT. Translating it yields CASSLLAGSNTGELFF. The entire variable domain, with the rest obtained from reference TRBV7-6 and TRBJ2-2, is as follows: GAGVSQSPRYKVTKRGQDVALRCDPISGHVSLYWYRQALGQGPEFLTYFNYEAQQDKSGLPNDRFSAERPEGSISTLTIQRTEQRDSAMYRCASSLLAGSNTGELFFGEGSRLTVL.

The chain is built from TRBV28 and TRBJ2-5; TRBD2 matches at 8 bases. Germline V gene sequence: CDR1 MDHEN, CDR2 SYDVKM. V trimming: 4 bases; J trimming: 3 bases; junction bases outside the gene matches: 10. This CDR3 is built from 16 residues. The CDR3 DNA is TGTGCCAGCAGTTCGCCGGGGCGGGGGGTAAAAGAGACCCAGTACTTC. Translating gives CASSSPGRGVKETQYF.

This clonotype came up many times. This rearrangement joins TRBV30 to TRBJ1-6; 9 bases match TRBD1. This CDR3 has 14 residues. V dropped 1 base and J dropped 5; count of bases not matched to a gene: 0. CDR1 is GTSNPN, CDR2 SVGIG, per germline (reference sequence). CDR3 in amino acids: CAWSGTGDNSPLHF. The CDR3 DNA sequence: TGTGCCTGGAGTGGGACAGGGGATAATTCACCCCTCCACTTT.